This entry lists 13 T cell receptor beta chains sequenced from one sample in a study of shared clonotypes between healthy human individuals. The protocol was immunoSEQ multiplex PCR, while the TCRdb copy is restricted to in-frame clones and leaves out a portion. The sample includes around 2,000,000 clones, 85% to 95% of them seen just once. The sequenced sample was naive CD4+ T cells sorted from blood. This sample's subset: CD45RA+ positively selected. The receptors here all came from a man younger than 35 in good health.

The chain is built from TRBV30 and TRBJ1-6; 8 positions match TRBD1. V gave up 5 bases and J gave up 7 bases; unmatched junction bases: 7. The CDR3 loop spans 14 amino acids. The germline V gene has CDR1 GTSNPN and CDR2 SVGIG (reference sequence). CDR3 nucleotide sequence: TGTGCCTGGGAGGACAGGGTGAAGAATTCACCCCTCCACTTT. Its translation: CAWEDRVKNSPLHF.

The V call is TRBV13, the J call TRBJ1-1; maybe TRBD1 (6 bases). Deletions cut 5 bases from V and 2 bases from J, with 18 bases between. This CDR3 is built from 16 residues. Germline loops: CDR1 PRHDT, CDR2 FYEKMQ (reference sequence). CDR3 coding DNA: TGTGCCAGCAGCCCCCCATTATGGGACACAAACACTGAAGCTTTCTTT. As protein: CASSPPLWDTNTEAFF. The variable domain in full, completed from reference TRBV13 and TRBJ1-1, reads AAGVIQSPRHLIKEKRETATLKCYPIPRHDTVYWYQQGPGQDPQFLISFYEKMQSDKGSIPDRFSAQQFSDYHSELNMSSLELGDSALYFCASSPPLWDTNTEAFFGQGTRLTVV.

CDR3 in DNA: TGCGCCAGCAGCTTGGGGACAGGGCTTTCATCACCCCTCCACTTT. Its translation: CASSLGTGLSSPLHF. The genes are TRBV5-1 and TRBJ1-6, with 8 bases fitting TRBD1. This CDR3 contains 15 residues. Trimming at V came to 0 bases and at J to 10 bases, leaving 6 bases not matched to a gene. Germline-derived CDR1 and CDR2 are SGHRS and YFSETQ.

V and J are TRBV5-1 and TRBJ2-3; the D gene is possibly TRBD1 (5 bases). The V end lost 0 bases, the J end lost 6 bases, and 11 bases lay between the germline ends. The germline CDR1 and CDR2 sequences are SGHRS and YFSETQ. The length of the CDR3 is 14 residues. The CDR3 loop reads CASSLEGRKDTQYF. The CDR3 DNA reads TGCGCCAGCAGCTTGGAGGGGCGGAAGGATACGCAGTATTTT.

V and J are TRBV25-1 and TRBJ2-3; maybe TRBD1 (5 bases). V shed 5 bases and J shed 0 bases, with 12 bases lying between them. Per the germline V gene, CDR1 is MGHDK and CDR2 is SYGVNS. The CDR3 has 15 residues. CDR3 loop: CASSSRATSTDTQYF. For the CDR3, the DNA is TGTGCCAGCAGTTCCAGGGCCACTAGCACAGATACGCAGTATTTT.

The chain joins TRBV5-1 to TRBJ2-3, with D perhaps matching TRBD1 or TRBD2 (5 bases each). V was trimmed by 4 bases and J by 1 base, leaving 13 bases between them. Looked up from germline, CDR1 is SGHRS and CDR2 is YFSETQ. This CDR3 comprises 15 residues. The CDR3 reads CASSQNLGGTDTQYF. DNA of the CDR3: TGCGCCAGCAGCCAGAACCTGGGGGGCACAGATACGCAGTATTTT.

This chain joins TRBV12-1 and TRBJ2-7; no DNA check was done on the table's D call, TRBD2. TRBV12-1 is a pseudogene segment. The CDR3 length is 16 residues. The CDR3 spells CASSSYCSGISYEQYF. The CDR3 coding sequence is TGTGCCAGCAGCTCATACTGTAGCGGGATCTCCTACGAGCAGTACTTC.

The CDR3 DNA sequence: TGTGCCAGCAGTGTCGACAGGGGGAGATACAATGAGCAGTTCTTC. It codes for CASSVDRGRYNEQFF. The chain employs TRBV27 and TRBJ2-1; 9 positions agree with TRBD1. Germline-derived CDR1 and CDR2 are MNHEY and SMNVEV (reference sequence). V was pared by 5 bases and J by 4 bases, with 6 bases of the junction left unmatched. The CDR3 runs to 15 residues.

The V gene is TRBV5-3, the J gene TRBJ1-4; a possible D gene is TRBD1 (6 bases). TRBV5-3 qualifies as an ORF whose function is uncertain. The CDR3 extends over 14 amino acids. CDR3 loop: CAGRGIGTNEKLFF. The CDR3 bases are TGTGCTGGGAGGGGGATCGGGACTAATGAAAAACTGTTTTTT.

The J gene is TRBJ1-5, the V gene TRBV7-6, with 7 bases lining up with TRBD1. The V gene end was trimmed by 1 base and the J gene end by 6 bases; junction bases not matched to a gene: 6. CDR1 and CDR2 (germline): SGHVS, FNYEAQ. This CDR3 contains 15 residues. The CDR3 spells CASSLGTGKGQPQHF. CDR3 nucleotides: TGTGCCAGCAGCTTAGGGACAGGTAAAGGTCAGCCCCAGCATTTT. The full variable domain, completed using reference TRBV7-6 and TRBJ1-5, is GAGVSQSPRYKVTKRGQDVALRCDPISGHVSLYWYRQALGQGPEFLTYFNYEAQQDKSGLPNDRFSAERPEGSISTLTIQRTEQRDSAMYRCASSLGTGKGQPQHFGDGTRLSIL.

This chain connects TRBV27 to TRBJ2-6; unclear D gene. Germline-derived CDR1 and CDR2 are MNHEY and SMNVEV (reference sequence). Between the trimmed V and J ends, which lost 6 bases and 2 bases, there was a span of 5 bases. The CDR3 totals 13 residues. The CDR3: CASRFTGANVLTF. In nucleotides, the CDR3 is TGTGCCAGCAGATTTACTGGGGCCAACGTCCTGACTTTC.

The CDR3 DNA reads TGCGCCAGCAGCTTTCTCGGAGGCACAGATACGCAGTATTTT. This codes for CASSFLGGTDTQYF. The rearrangement uses TRBV5-1 and TRBJ2-3; D is uncertain. The CDR3 runs to 14 residues. V lost 2 bases and J 1 base, leaving 8 bases between the germline ends. The germline V gene has CDR1 SGHRS and CDR2 YFSETQ.

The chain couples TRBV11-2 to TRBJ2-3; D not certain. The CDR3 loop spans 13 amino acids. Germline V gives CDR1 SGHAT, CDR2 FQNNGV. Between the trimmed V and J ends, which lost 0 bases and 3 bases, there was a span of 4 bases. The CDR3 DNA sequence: TGTGCCAGCAGCTTAGACTATACAGATACGCAGTATTTT. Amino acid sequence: CASSLDYTDTQYF.